This TCR beta chain was obtained from a study of vaccination and CD4 T cells after COVID-19. After removal of 4 bases from V and 7 bases from J, the junction contained 7 bases not matched to a gene. CDR1 and CDR2 (germline): DFQATT, SNEGSKA (reference sequence). CDR3 size: 14 residues. Treatment defined: roughly ten-day PBMC culture with coronavirus spike peptide pools or control peptides (ViraFEST assay). The study sequenced cultured CD4+ T cell DNA using the Oncomine TCR Beta short-read assay. Via MiXCR, TCRdb re-called the PCR reads, giving one row per CDR3 protein. The sample includes roughly 15,000 distinct CDR3 sequences, 60% to 75% of them seen just once. Note on this clonotype: Its antigen is unknown.

Specimen: CD4+ T cells from blood, cultured in vitro. V is TRBV20-1 and J is TRBJ2-3, with TRBD1 identical over 11 bases. The clonotype comes from a human donor who had recovered from COVID-19. In nucleotides, the CDR3 is TGCAGTGCTACATGGACAGGGGGCAAATATACGCAGTATTTT. Translation gives CSATWTGGKYTQYF.